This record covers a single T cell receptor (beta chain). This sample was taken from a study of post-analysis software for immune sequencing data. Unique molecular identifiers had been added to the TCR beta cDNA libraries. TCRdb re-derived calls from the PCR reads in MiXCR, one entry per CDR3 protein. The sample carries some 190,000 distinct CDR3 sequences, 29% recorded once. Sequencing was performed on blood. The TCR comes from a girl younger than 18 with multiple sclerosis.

DNA of the CDR3: TGTGCCAGCAGCTTAGGGGGGGGCACTAATGAAAAACTGTTTTTT. This encodes CASSLGGGTNEKLFF. The rearrangement joins TRBV13 to TRBJ1-4, with D possibly TRBD1 on 6 matching bases. Germline CDR1 reads PRHDT; CDR2 reads FYEKMQ (reference sequence). CDR3 size: 15 residues. V gave up 0 bases and J gave up 2 bases, with 7 bases separating them. The whole variable domain, remainder taken from reference TRBV13 and TRBJ1-4, is AAGVIQSPRHLIKEKRETATLKCYPIPRHDTVYWYQQGPGQDPQFLISFYEKMQSDKGSIPDRFSAQQFSDYHSELNMSSLELGDSALYFCASSLGGGTNEKLFFGSGTQLSVL.